What follows are 2 T cell receptor beta chains derived from one specimen sequenced in a study of blood T cell repertoires in COVID-19. TCRdb's table, derived via immunoSEQ multiplex PCR, lists solely in-frame clones and lacks some. The repertoire consists of over 150,000 clones, with 70% to 80% occurring once and the leading ten covering about 20%. The specimen was PBMCs or T cells enriched from blood (not recorded which). Every receptor here comes from a woman aged 70 to 79 in a cohort exposed to, infected with or recovered from COVID-19 (not recorded which).

For this clone: Relative to the germline gene, one junction end is altered; a read error may explain this. This chain connects TRBV6-5 to TRBJ2-7; TRBD1 matches at 7 bases. This CDR3 has 14 amino acids. Germline V gene sequence: CDR1 MNHEY, CDR2 SVGAGI. DNA for the CDR3: TGTGCCAGCAGCTACTACTGGGACAGCTACGAGCAGTACTTC. Amino acids: CASSYYWDSYEQYF.

This rearrangement joins TRBV19 to TRBJ1-5; 7 bases match TRBD1. Germline assignment: CDR1 LNHDA and CDR2 SQIVND (reference sequence). The trim removed 7 bases at V and 7 bases at J, leaving 16 bases unmatched. This CDR3 region has 16 residues. CDR3 amino acids: CASKRSGPGGTQPQHF. In DNA form, the CDR3 reads TGTGCCAGTAAGAGGAGCGGCCCAGGGGGAACACAGCCCCAGCATTTT.